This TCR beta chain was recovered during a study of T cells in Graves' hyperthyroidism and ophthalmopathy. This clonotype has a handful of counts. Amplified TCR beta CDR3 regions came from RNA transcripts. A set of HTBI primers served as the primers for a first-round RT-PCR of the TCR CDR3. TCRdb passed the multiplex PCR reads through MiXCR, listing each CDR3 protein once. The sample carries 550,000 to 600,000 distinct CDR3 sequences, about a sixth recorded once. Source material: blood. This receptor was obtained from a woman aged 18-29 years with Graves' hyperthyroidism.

The CDR3 here is CAIAKSVLRDRDRETQYF. The CDR3 DNA sequence: TGTGCCATCGCGAAATCGGTTCTCCGGGACAGGGATCGAGAGACCCAGTACTTC. The chain uses TRBV10-3 and TRBJ2-5; 9 bases are a match to TRBD1. With V trimmed by 8 bases and J by 4 bases, 20 bases remained unmatched. Looked up from germline, CDR1 is ENHRY and CDR2 is SYGVKD. The CDR3 contains 18 residues.